This entry lists 19 T cell receptor beta chains sequenced from one sample in a study of beta chain features in type 1 diabetes (dated by TCRdb to between 2018 and 2020). Library generation was performed with the immunoSEQ multiplex PCR assay. The entire amount of isolated RNA was reverse transcribed using the High Capacity cDNA Reverse Transcription Kit, so the sequenced TCRB transcripts were expressed ones. The source is immuneACCESS, and TCRdb retained only in-frame sequences with V and J called. Part of the clones is not carried over; for the studies checked, unresolved V genes explain less than half of this, and the remainder is unexplained. The sample table holds fewer than 450,000 clones, of which roughly 14% were seen once. The top ten hold roughly 0.015% of the sample. These TCRs' antigens remain unknown. Overall study results and their limits: Type 1 diabetes patients showed a moderate but significant shortening of TCRB CDR3 length in all four CD4+ subsets.

The sequencing input was naive CD4+ T cells from blood. The label giving this sample's cell subset or site can be read as: true naive CD4+ T cells. The receptors derive from a woman aged 18-30 years with type 1 diabetes.

This clone was detected only a few times. The V and J genes are TRBV5-1 and TRBJ2-7, with 11 bases matching TRBD2. The CDR3 is 15 residues long. The germline gives CDR1 SGHRS, CDR2 YFSETQ. V shed 1 base and J 1 base; nucleotides not matched to a gene: 1. CDR3 bases: TGCGCCAGCAGCTTGCTAGCGGGGGGATCCTACGAGCAGTACTTC. The encoded protein is CASSLLAGGSYEQYF.

The rearrangement uses TRBV5-1 and TRBJ1-2; the D gene is possibly TRBD1 (6 bases). The germline V and J ends were trimmed by 4 bases and 7 bases, with 20 bases remaining between them. Germline V gives CDR1 SGHRS, CDR2 YFSETQ. This CDR3 comprises 15 residues. CDR3 amino acids: CASSLGQTTSFGYTF. Here the CDR3 DNA reads TGCGCCAGCAGCCTCGGACAGACAACCTCGTTTGGCTACACCTTC.

V and J are TRBV7-8 and TRBJ2-1; D is uncertain. The length of the CDR3 is 13 residues. Germline V gene data show CDR1 as SGHVS and CDR2 as FQNEAQ. Between the trimmed V and J ends, which lost 4 bases and 5 bases, there was a span of 9 bases. Here the CDR3 reads CASSSLLNNEQFF. Here the CDR3 DNA reads TGTGCCAGCAGCTCCCTACTCAACAATGAGCAGTTCTTC.

The CDR3 DNA reads TGTGCCAGCAGCTTAGTTGTGGGGACTAGCCAAGAGACCCAGTACTTC. It encodes CASSLVVGTSQETQYF. The gene calls are TRBV7-8 and TRBJ2-5; 8 nucleotides line up with TRBD2. This CDR3 has 16 residues. The germline V gene has CDR1 SGHVS and CDR2 FQNEAQ. Germline trimming cut 1 base from V and 1 base from J; bases unmatched to any gene: 5.

The chain is built from TRBV25-1 and TRBJ2-1; TRBD2 matches 9 bases. The V gene's germline CDR1 is MGHDK and CDR2 SYGVNS. The CDR3 has 14 residues. The V segment lost 6 bases and the J segment 10 bases; nucleotides outside the gene matches: 10. CDR3 sequence: CASRIRASGKEQFF. The DNA for the CDR3 is TGTGCCAGCAGGATTAGGGCTAGCGGGAAGGAGCAGTTCTTC.

This clone was detected a few times. J is TRBJ2-3 and V is TRBV5-4; no firm D call. The germline V gene has CDR1 SGHNT and CDR2 YYREEE (reference sequence). CDR3 size: 14 residues. V lost 5 bases and J 0 bases, leaving 10 bases between the germline ends. The CDR3 DNA is TGTGCCAGCAGATACGACATTAGCACAGATACGCAGTATTTT. This encodes CASRYDISTDTQYF.

This clone came up a few times. The chain uses TRBV28 and TRBJ2-5; D is unresolved. This CDR3 is 11 amino acids long. CDR1 is MDHEN and CDR2 is SYDVKM in the germline V gene. Trimming shortened V by 3 bases and J by 4 bases, and 3 bases separated the two germline ends. DNA of the CDR3: TGTGCCAGCAGTTTCTCAGAGACCCAGTACTTC. Translating it yields CASSFSETQYF.

This clone was picked up a small number of times. The CDR3 spells CASSRRREDPTISENIQYF. CDR3 DNA sequence: TGCGCCAGCAGCCGCCGGCGGGAGGACCCGACGATTTCCGAAAACATTCAGTACTTC. The chain couples TRBV4-3 to TRBJ2-4, with 8 bases lining up with TRBD2. With V trimmed by 4 bases and J by 5 bases, 19 bases remained unmatched. Germline V lookup: CDR1 LGHNA, CDR2 YSLEER. CDR3 length: 19 residues.

This clone was picked up a small number of times. V usage is TRBV11-2 and J usage is TRBJ2-7; 9 bases match TRBD2. Germline CDR1 reads SGHAT; CDR2 reads FQNNGV. This CDR3 has 15 residues. V shed 4 bases and J 2 bases; nucleotides not matched to a gene: 6. CDR3 residues: CASSSLTSGPYEQYF. As DNA, the CDR3 is TGTGCCAGCAGCTCCTTGACTAGCGGACCCTACGAGCAGTACTTC. The complete variable domain, with remaining parts taken from reference TRBV11-2 and TRBJ2-7, reads EAGVAQSPRYKIIEKRQSVAFWCNPISGHATLYWYQQILGQGPKLLIQFQNNGVVDDSQLPKDRFSAERLKGVDSTLKIQPAKLEDSAVYLCASSSLTSGPYEQYFGPGTRLTVT.

The chain combines TRBV27 with TRBJ2-3; TRBD2 agrees at 7 bases. The CDR3 has 14 residues. The germline gives CDR1 MNHEY, CDR2 SMNVEV (reference sequence). V shed 4 bases, J shed 3 bases, and the junction held 4 bases outside the gene matches. The CDR3 DNA reads TGTGCCAGCAGTTGGGGGGGAGTGACAGATACGCAGTATTTT. Its protein product is CASSWGGVTDTQYF.

The V call is TRBV30, the J call TRBJ1-5; TRBD1 matches at 11 bases. Germline trimming cut 2 bases from V and 2 bases from J; bases unmatched to any gene: 5. Germline V gene lookup returns CDR1 GTSNPN and CDR2 SVGIG (reference sequence). The CDR3 has 16 amino acids. The CDR3 spells CAWSPGTGGGNQPQHF. The DNA for the CDR3 is TGTGCCTGGAGTCCTGGGACAGGGGGAGGCAATCAGCCCCAGCATTTT.

This chain links TRBV5-4 with TRBJ2-1; weak D call: TRBD2 (6 bases). Per germline, CDR1 SGHNT and CDR2 YYREEE (reference sequence). The CDR3 has 14 residues. Trimming stripped 4 bases from V and 7 bases from J, with 15 bases between. Here the CDR3 DNA reads TGTGCCAGCAGCGGGGAGGTTAGGGGTAATGAGCAGTTCTTC. Translating it yields CASSGEVRGNEQFF.

This clone appeared a few times. The chain carries TRBV6-1 and TRBJ2-1; TRBD2 matches 11 bases. The trim removed 4 bases at V and 5 bases at J, leaving 4 bases unmatched. Germline V gene lookup returns CDR1 MNHNS and CDR2 SASEGT. The CDR3 has 15 residues. Here the CDR3 DNA reads TGTGCCAGCAGTGCCCGACTAGCGGGGCACAATGAGCAGTTCTTC. It encodes CASSARLAGHNEQFF.

This clone has just a few counts. The J gene is TRBJ2-1, the V gene TRBV30, with D perhaps matching TRBD2 (5 bases). Germline V gene sequence: CDR1 GTSNPN, CDR2 SVGIG (reference sequence). The V end was cut by 7 bases, the J end by 8 bases, with 21 bases between. There are 14 residues in the CDR3. CDR3 loop: CAYARLKSLDEQFF. The CDR3 DNA sequence: TGTGCCTACGCGCGACTAAAGTCCTTGGATGAGCAGTTCTTC.

This clone was counted only a few times. J is TRBJ2-7 and V is TRBV19, with D perhaps TRBD1 (6 bases). This CDR3 is built from 13 residues. The ends were cut back, 9 bases at V and 4 bases at J, with 16 bases in the middle. Germline CDR1 and CDR2: LNHDA and SQIVND (reference sequence). The CDR3 here is CARVPGHRYEQYV. As DNA, the CDR3 is TGTGCCAGGGTACCGGGACACAGATACGAGCAGTACGTC.

This clone came up a few times. The chain couples TRBV6-4 to TRBJ1-4; D possibly corresponds to TRBD1 (6 bases). The germline V and J ends were trimmed by 0 bases and 10 bases, with 9 bases remaining between them. This CDR3 contains 13 residues. The V gene's germline CDR1 is MRHNA and CDR2 SNTAGT. CDR3: CASSDSLGGKLFF. The CDR3 bases are TGTGCCAGCAGTGACTCGTTAGGGGGAAAACTGTTTTTT.

The chain combines TRBV5-1 with TRBJ2-5; D remains unclear. This CDR3 is built from 13 residues. Germline CDR1 is SGHRS and CDR2 is YFSETQ. V shed 3 bases and J shed 4 bases, with 10 bases lying between them. CDR3 in amino acids: CASSSGARETQYF. Here the CDR3 DNA reads TGCGCCAGCAGCTCCGGAGCTCGAGAGACCCAGTACTTC.

V gene TRBV7-9 combines with J gene TRBJ1-1; the D is unclear. CDR1 and CDR2 from the germline V gene are SEHNR and FQNEAQ (reference sequence). The V gene lost 1 base and the J gene lost 6 bases, with 18 bases spanning the gap. CDR3 length equals 16 residues. The CDR3 sequence is CASSLGLTVHLPEAFF. The CDR3 coding sequence is TGTGCCAGCAGCTTAGGCCTTACAGTTCATCTGCCTGAAGCTTTCTTT.

The rearrangement uses TRBV7-9 and TRBJ1-2; 7 bases are a match to TRBD1. The V gene's germline CDR1 is SEHNR and CDR2 FQNEAQ (reference sequence). Trimming removed 5 bases from V and 4 bases from J; junction bases left unmatched: 7. The CDR3 spans 14 residues. CDR3 coding DNA: TGTGCCAGCAGCCTTGGACAGGCCTTCTATGGCTACACCTTC. Protein: CASSLGQAFYGYTF.